These 28 T cell receptor beta chains came from one sample sequenced in a study of regulatory T cells in long-lasting Graves disease. The time point here: persistent/refractory GD, antithyroid drugs over 5 years with positive TRAb. Preparation of the TCR library used RNA extracted from PBMCs. The TCR beta library used iRepertoire HTBI primers with Arm-PCR amplification of CDR3. TCRdb called the multiplex PCR reads again in MiXCR, with one record for every CDR3 protein. The data hold about 460,000 distinct CDR3 sequences, with about 20% observed a single time. Material: peripheral blood mononuclear cells (PBMCs), obtained when the disease was refractory, from a patient treated with antithyroid drugs. These receptors originate from a female donor with Graves disease.

For this clonotype: One base away lies a much larger clone, so this may be a sequencing read error. The chain combines TRBV6-5 with TRBJ2-7; D gene uncertain. CDR3 length equals 13 residues. Trimming left V 2 bases short and J 3 bases short, with 8 bases between. The germline V gene has CDR1 MNHEY and CDR2 SVGAGI. CDR3 nucleotide sequence: TGTGCCAGCAGTTACCACCCGTGCTACGAGCAGTACTTC. This gives the protein CASSYHPCYEQYF.

The chain employs TRBV19 and TRBJ2-7; D might be TRBD2 (5 bases). Trimming removed 5 bases at V and 4 bases at J, with 12 bases between. In germline, CDR1 is LNHDA, CDR2 SQIVND (reference sequence). CDR3 length: 13 residues. CDR3 sequence reads: CASSEGPVYEQYF. The CDR3 DNA reads TGTGCCAGTAGTGAGGGTCCGGTGTACGAGCAGTACTTC.

This chain links TRBV28 with TRBJ2-1; 7 nucleotides align to TRBD2. The CDR3 is 15 amino acids. Germline lookup yields CDR1 MDHEN and CDR2 SYDVKM. Trimming took 5 bases from V and 5 from J; bases not matched to a gene: 9. CDR3 amino acids: CASSPLLAGDNEQFF. CDR3 in DNA: TGTGCCAGCAGTCCCCTACTTGCGGGGGACAATGAGCAGTTCTTC.

This clonotype was observed many times. The chain joins TRBV28 to TRBJ2-7; 9 bases are a match to TRBD2. The CDR3 totals 16 residues. V dropped 2 bases and J dropped 2; count of bases not matched to a gene: 7. Looked up from germline, CDR1 is MDHEN and CDR2 is SYDVKM. Here the CDR3 reads CASSLSLAGNTYEQYF. CDR3 DNA: TGTGCCAGCAGTTTAAGCCTAGCGGGGAATACCTACGAGCAGTACTTC.

In its sample, this clonotype was seen a few times. The chain employs TRBV9 and TRBJ2-2; a weak D match, TRBD1 (5 bases). The CDR3 length is 16 residues. Looked up from germline, CDR1 is SGDLS and CDR2 is YYNGEE. With 3 bases removed from V and 1 base from J, the gap between germline ends came to 13 bases. The CDR3 sequence is CASSAQVSLNTGELFF. CDR3 coding DNA: TGTGCCAGCAGCGCACAGGTATCCTTGAACACCGGGGAGCTGTTTTTT.

The rearrangement links TRBV28 to TRBJ1-3; perhaps TRBD1 as D (6 bases). CDR3 size: 14 residues. Trimming cost V 8 bases and J 4 bases, with 15 bases left between them. Germline V gene data show CDR1 as MDHEN and CDR2 as SYDVKM. The CDR3 DNA reads TGTGCCAGCGACCCAGGGGAGAAGGGAAACACCATATATTTT. Encoded protein: CASDPGEKGNTIYF.

V gene TRBV7-3 combines with J gene TRBJ2-1; 10 bases fit TRBD2. The CDR3 loop spans 13 amino acids. Germline V gene sequence: CDR1 SGHTA, CDR2 FQGTGA. V dropped 4 bases and J dropped 10; count of bases not matched to a gene: 4. CDR3 in DNA: TGTGCCAGCAGCTCCAGCGGGGGGGACGAGCAGTTCTTC. Translating it yields CASSSSGGDEQFF. The full variable domain, rest sourced from reference TRBV7-3 and TRBJ2-1, is GAGVSQTPSNKVTEKGKYVELRCDPISGHTALYWYRQSLGQGPEFLIYFQGTGAADDSGLPNDRFFAVRPEGSVSTLKIQRTERGDSAVYLCASSSSGGDEQFFGPGTRLTVL.

This clonotype has just a few counts. This chain joins TRBV19 and TRBJ2-7; 10 bases fit TRBD1. Trimming took 4 bases from V and 5 from J; bases not matched to a gene: 5. CDR1 and CDR2 from the germline V gene are LNHDA and SQIVND (reference sequence). The CDR3 has 14 amino acids. DNA of the CDR3: TGTGCCAGTAGTAAAGGACAGGGGGTTGACGAGCAGTACTTC. Its protein is CASSKGQGVDEQYF.

The gene calls are TRBV9 and TRBJ1-1, with TRBD1 matching 7 bases. Trimming removed 3 bases from V and 1 base from J; junction bases left unmatched: 3. Germline CDR1 and CDR2: SGDLS and YYNGEE. This CDR3 comprises 14 residues. The CDR3 DNA follows: TGTGCCAGCAGCGCCCGACAGGGGAACACTGAAGCTTTCTTT. It specifies CASSARQGNTEAFF.

The J gene is TRBJ2-6, the V gene TRBV7-3; D tentatively reads TRBD1 or TRBD2 (6 bases each). CDR1 is SGHTA, CDR2 FQGTGA, per germline. V gave up 3 bases and J gave up 0 bases, with 18 bases separating them. The CDR3 runs to 19 residues. The CDR3 DNA sequence: TGTGCCAGCAGCTTGAAACCCACGGGGGCGAGCTCTGGGGCCAACGTCCTGACTTTC. Its translation: CASSLKPTGASSGANVLTF.

This clonotype was counted at least ten times. The rearrangement joins TRBV12-3 or TRBV12-4 to TRBJ1-1, with D maybe TRBD1 (6 bases). Trimming pared 6 bases from V and 2 bases from J, leaving 10 bases between. The CDR3 is made up of 13 amino acids. CDR3 DNA: TGTGCCAGCAGGATACAGGGTAACACTGAAGCTTTCTTT. Amino acid sequence: CASRIQGNTEAFF.

This clonotype was counted between two and nine times. The gene calls are TRBV20-1 and TRBJ2-5, with a tentative D call TRBD2 (6 bases). This CDR3 comprises 13 residues. Looked up from germline, CDR1 is DFQATT and CDR2 is SNEGSKA (reference sequence). The V end lost 1 base, the J end lost 7 bases, and 13 bases lay between the germline ends. CDR3 sequence: CSARAGGVGTQYF. For the CDR3, the DNA is TGCAGTGCTAGAGCCGGGGGAGTCGGGACCCAGTACTTC.

This clonotype was observed a few times. A read error may account for a junction end that differs from germline. For the CDR3, the DNA is TGTGCCGTCAGTGAAGGGCAGACGAACACCGGGGAGCTGTTTTTT. It specifies CAVSEGQTNTGELFF. This rearrangement joins TRBV10-1 to TRBJ2-2; no reliable D call. Germline CDR1 and CDR2: WNHNN and SYGVQD (reference sequence). The CDR3 loop spans 15 amino acids.

This clonotype was counted between two and nine times. Just one base apart from a much larger clone, this may be a read error. The J gene is TRBJ2-7, the V gene TRBV2; 9 nucleotides match TRBD1. The V gene end was trimmed by 8 bases and the J gene end by 4 bases; junction bases not matched to a gene: 15. The V gene's germline CDR1 is SNHLY and CDR2 FYNNEI. The CDR3 is 16 residues long. CDR3 sequence reads: CASGLTPGQGRYEQYF. As DNA, the CDR3 is TGTGCCAGCGGACTTACTCCTGGACAGGGGAGGTACGAGCAGTACTTC. Drawing the rest from reference TRBV2 and TRBJ2-7, the complete variable domain is EPEVTQTPSHQVTQMGQEVILRCVPISNHLYFYWYRQILGQKVEFLVSFYNNEISEKSEIFDDQFSVERPDGSNFTLKIRSTKLEDSAMYFCASGLTPGQGRYEQYFGPGTRLTVT.

This clonotype has a count of ten or more. This chain joins TRBV12-3 or TRBV12-4 and TRBJ2-5; D possibly corresponds to TRBD2 (6 bases). This CDR3 is 15 amino acids long. The V end lost 4 bases, the J end lost 5 bases, and 17 bases lay between the germline ends. The DNA for the CDR3 is TGTGCCAGCAGTTACCAGCTCGGGGGTTCGGAGACCCAGTACTTC. It codes for CASSYQLGGSETQYF.

The chain is built from TRBV18 and TRBJ1-1; D ambiguous. V lost 3 bases and J lost 6, with 20 bases in between. The CDR3 is made up of 16 amino acids. Germline V gene sequence: CDR1 KGHSH, CDR2 LQKENI. CDR3 DNA: TGTGCCAGCTCACCTCTCGAGGGTACGCAGATGGCTGAAGCTTTCTTT. Translating it yields CASSPLEGTQMAEAFF.

A few counts support this clonotype. The chain carries TRBV10-3 and TRBJ2-1, with TRBD1 matching over 7 bases. Trimming took 2 bases from V and 6 from J; bases not matched to a gene: 1. CDR1 is ENHRY, CDR2 SYGVKD, per germline. The CDR3 has 13 amino acids. CDR3 DNA: TGTGCCATCAGTGAGGACAGGGCCAATGAGCAGTTCTTC. Amino acid sequence: CAISEDRANEQFF.

This clonotype was seen a few times. V usage is TRBV24-1 and J usage is TRBJ2-5, with D maybe TRBD1 (5 bases). Trimming left V 0 bases short and J 4 bases short, with 14 bases between. The CDR3 runs to 16 residues. CDR1 is KGHDR and CDR2 is SFDVKD in the germline V gene. CDR3 sequence: CATSDLLGKGPETQYF. In DNA form, the CDR3 reads TGTGCCACCAGTGATTTGTTAGGGAAGGGGCCAGAGACCCAGTACTTC.

The chain recombines TRBV4-1 with TRBJ1-5; maybe TRBD1 (5 bases). From germline, CDR1 is MGHRA and CDR2 YSYEKL. The germline V and J ends were trimmed by 6 bases and 2 bases, with 11 bases remaining between them. CDR3 length: 14 amino acids. CDR3 DNA: TGCGCCAGCAGACCAGGGTGGGGCAATCAGCCCCAGCATTTT. Translated: CASRPGWGNQPQHF.

The chain couples TRBV19 to TRBJ2-7; D is undetermined. In germline, CDR1 is LNHDA, CDR2 SQIVND (reference sequence). The CDR3 spans 13 residues. V was clipped by 5 bases and J by 4 bases, with 12 bases between them. CDR3 sequence (DNA): TGTGCCAGTAGTCTTGACTCTGGGTACGAGCAGTACTTC. Translated: CASSLDSGYEQYF.

The rearrangement links TRBV29-1 to TRBJ2-7; possibly TRBD1 for D (5 bases). Germline values: CDR1 SQVTM, CDR2 ANQGSEA. V lost 3 bases, J lost 2 bases, and 17 bases lay in between. The CDR3 sequence is 15 residues long. CDR3 sequence (DNA): TGCAGCGTTGATTTGGGGCAGGCAAACACCTACGAGCAGTACTTC. Translated: CSVDLGQANTYEQYF.

This clonotype was observed at least ten times. The genes are TRBV15 and TRBJ2-5; possibly TRBD1 or TRBD2 for D (5 bases each). Looked up from germline, CDR1 is LNHNV and CDR2 is YYDKDF (reference sequence). Trimming cost V 4 bases and J 5 bases, with 14 bases left between them. The CDR3 totals 14 residues. CDR3 sequence: CATSKDGGGETQYF. The CDR3 bases are TGTGCCACCAGCAAAGATGGGGGTGGGGAGACCCAGTACTTC.

This clonotype was seen more than once but under ten times. The chain combines TRBV3-1 with TRBJ2-5; weak D call: TRBD2 (7 bases). V was shortened by 0 bases and J by 5 bases, with 13 bases between the two germline ends. This CDR3 has 15 amino acids. Germline CDR1 is LGHDT and CDR2 is YNNKEL (reference sequence). CDR3 sequence (DNA): TGTGCCAGCAGCCAAGAGGCACAGGGAGGGGAGACCCAGTACTTC. Residues: CASSQEAQGGETQYF.

This clonotype was observed a few times. The rearrangement uses TRBV4-3 and TRBJ1-1; 9 bases agree with TRBD1. Looked up from germline, CDR1 is LGHNA and CDR2 is YSLEER. The V segment lost 6 bases and the J segment 1 base; nucleotides outside the gene matches: 6. This CDR3 spans 15 amino acids. As DNA, the CDR3 is TGCGCCAGCAGTTTCAAACAGGGGGCGAACACTGAAGCTTTCTTT. Its translation is CASSFKQGANTEAFF.

Ten or more counts support this clonotype. The chain couples TRBV29-1 to TRBJ1-2; D gene uncertain. This CDR3 is 13 amino acids long. Germline V CDR1 and CDR2: SQVTM, ANQGSEA. The V and J ends lost 3 bases and 3 bases respectively, with 11 bases between them. CDR3 nucleotides: TGCAGCGTTGAGCTTCTACAGTACTATGGCTACACCTTC. Residues: CSVELLQYYGYTF.

The chain recombines TRBV19 with TRBJ2-4, with D uncertain. Germline values: CDR1 LNHDA, CDR2 SQIVND (reference sequence). This CDR3 region has 16 residues. V lost 3 bases and J lost 8, with 20 bases in between. Here the CDR3 reads CASSILVAEPKDIQYF. The CDR3 bases are TGTGCCAGTAGTATTCTAGTGGCAGAGCCTAAGGACATTCAGTACTTC.

This chain uses TRBV19 with TRBJ1-2; a possible D gene is TRBD1 (5 bases). The CDR3 has 17 amino acids. Trimming pared 5 bases from V and 2 bases from J, leaving 21 bases between. The germline V gene has CDR1 LNHDA and CDR2 SQIVND (reference sequence). CDR3 region: CASSPSYGGLMNYGYTF. CDR3 nucleotides: TGTGCCAGTAGTCCGTCCTACGGGGGTTTGATGAACTATGGCTACACCTTC.

V gene TRBV19 combines with J gene TRBJ2-4, with TRBD2 matching 10 bases. Germline trimming cut 4 bases from V and 0 bases from J; bases unmatched to any gene: 3. Looked up from germline, CDR1 is LNHDA and CDR2 is SQIVND (reference sequence). The CDR3 sequence is 16 residues long. Here the CDR3 DNA reads TGTGCCAGTAGTACCCTAGCGGGAGCAGCCAAAAACATTCAGTACTTC. It is translated as CASSTLAGAAKNIQYF.